This record covers a single TCR beta chain. Its antigen remains unknown. The record originates from a study of cytomegalovirus exposure and HLA in healthy donors. Study-wide results and caveats: The tendency of first-cohort TCR clusters to co-occur in the roughly 120 validation repertoires was the finding of a later analysis.

Trimming removed 2 bases from V and 3 bases from J, with 6 bases in between. The germline V gene encodes CDR1 ENHRY and CDR2 SYGVKD. The length of the CDR3 is 13 residues. The table came from immunoSEQ multiplex PCR; TCRdb's copy has only in-frame clones and leaves some out. This sample has about 330,000 clones, with about nine tenths found just once. The chain carries TRBV10-3 and TRBJ2-3; D is perhaps TRBD2 (5 bases). The receptor was derived from a woman between 18 and 29 years old in good health and CMV-seronegative. The sample consisted of PBMCs. The CDR3 sequence is CAISERETDTQYF. The CDR3 DNA reads TGTGCCATCAGTGAGCGGGAAACAGATACGCAGTATTTT.